This T cell receptor (beta chain) is drawn from a study of T cells in Graves' hyperthyroidism and ophthalmopathy. The CDR3 spans 15 residues. The V gene lost 0 bases and the J gene lost 8 bases, with 16 bases spanning the gap. Germline CDR1 and CDR2: GTSNPN and SVGIG (reference sequence). The sample holds many counts of this clonotype. Over 18 months, lack of ophthalmopathy progression marked Graves' hyperthyroidism as stable. Diagnosis relied on clinical symptoms, serum thyroxine and TRAb, thyroid ultrasound and orbital computed tomography. PBMCs came from 9 to 10 ml fresh peripheral blood. Amplified TCR beta CDR3 regions came from RNA transcripts. HTBI primers were the set used in a first-round RT-PCR of the TCR CDR3. Using its own MiXCR run on the multiplex PCR reads, TCRdb lists one record per CDR3 protein. This sample has some 690,000 distinct CDR3 sequences; 15% to 20% occur once, and the top ten carry 15% to 19%.

The chain couples TRBV30 to TRBJ1-4; D uncertain. The material sequenced was blood. This receptor was taken from a man between 45 and 60 years old with Graves' hyperthyroidism. CDR3 residues: CAWSVKEVPLEKLFF. The CDR3 coding sequence is TGTGCCTGGAGTGTGAAGGAAGTACCCCTCGAAAAACTGTTTTTT. Drawing the rest from reference TRBV30 and TRBJ1-4, the complete variable domain is SQTIHQWPATLVQPVGSPLSLECTVEGTSNPNLYWYRQAAGRGLQLLFYSVGIGQISSEVPQNLSASRPQDRQFILSSKKLLLSDSGFYLCAWSVKEVPLEKLFFGSGTQLSVL.